The clone carrying this TCR beta chain was observed a single time. What it binds is not known. The donors (healthy individuals) were bone marrow donors. In nominal health when sampled, donors likely had unrecorded immune exposures nonetheless. These data originate in a study of cytomegalovirus exposure and HLA in healthy donors. General study findings and limits: In a later analysis, TCR association rates varied by HLA locus: DRB1 most, HLA-C fewest.

PCR used 60 Vbeta primers and 13 Jbeta primers. Profiled with immunoSEQ multiplex PCR; TCRdb holds only in-frame clones, not every one. The data contain over 150,000 clones, around 80% of them seen just once; the ten biggest clones take up 4.8%. Unmatched junction bases numbered 9, after V lost 5 bases and J lost 4 bases. The CDR3 is 15 residues long. Germline lookup yields CDR1 SEHNR and CDR2 FQNEAQ (reference sequence). The rearrangement links TRBV7-9 to TRBJ2-5; the match to TRBD1 covers 8 bases. This receptor was taken from a man aged 18 to 29 in good health and CMV-seronegative. Material: PBMCs. The CDR3 region is CASSLHRGSAETQYF. CDR3 sequence (DNA): TGTGCCAGCAGCCTCCACAGGGGGAGCGCAGAGACCCAGTACTTC. Looking up the rest from reference TRBV7-9 and TRBJ2-5 gives the full variable domain: DTGVSQNPRHKITKRGQNVTFRCDPISEHNRLYWYRQTLGQGPEFLTYFQNEAQLEKSRLLSDRFSAERPKGSFSTLEIQRTEQGDSAMYLCASSLHRGSAETQYFGPGTRLLVL.